The clone carrying this T cell receptor (beta chain) was recorded a few times. The antigen is not known. The data are from a study of cytomegalovirus exposure and HLA in healthy donors. General study findings and limits: Many donors carried some public TCRs, although rarity characterized most TCR sequences. Subsequent analysis of the roughly 120 validation repertoires found a tendency for first-cohort TCR clusters to co-occur. A classifier reportedly called cytomegalovirus status with high sensitivity and specificity.

Generated by immunoSEQ multiplex PCR, the TCRdb table keeps only in-frame clones and is missing some. The table has approximately 110,000 clones, roughly 93% seen once; the top ten hold 1% to 1.5%. The CDR3 is 14 amino acids. V was clipped by 7 bases and J by 4 bases; unmatched bases: 8. Germline CDR1 reads MDHEN; CDR2 reads SYDVKM. This sequence originates from a woman younger than 35 in good health and CMV-seronegative. The chain joins TRBV28 to TRBJ1-2, with 8 bases that match TRBD1. The sequenced sample consisted of PBMCs. The CDR3 loop is CASTLQGEVYGYTF. The CDR3 nucleotides are TGTGCCAGCACCCTACAGGGGGAGGTCTATGGCTACACCTTC.